The next 9 T cell receptor beta chains were all read from a single sample in a study of CD8 T cells in Susac syndrome. Reverse transcription of roughly 0.5 to 1 ug RNA used random hexamers. A single record per CDR3 protein comes from TCRdb applying MiXCR to the immunoSEQ multiplex PCR reads. The sample has a few hundred thousand distinct CDR3 sequences, 85% to 95% seen once. The sample was CD4+ T cells from PBMCs. The receptors originated from a human donor with multiple sclerosis.

J is TRBJ2-1 and V is TRBV3-1, with D perhaps TRBD1 (5 bases). CDR1 is LGHDT and CDR2 is YNNKEL in the germline V gene (reference sequence). With 1 base removed from V and 6 bases from J, the gap between germline ends came to 13 bases. There are 15 residues in the CDR3. Here the CDR3 DNA reads TGTGCCAGCAGCCAAGGGGGCAGGGAAAGCAATGAGCAGTTCTTC. Protein sequence: CASSQGGRESNEQFF.

The chain has TRBV5-1 and TRBJ1-1, with no clear D. The CDR3 is 12 amino acids. Germline loops: CDR1 SGHRS, CDR2 YFSETQ. V was shortened by 3 bases and J by 3 bases, with 6 bases between the two germline ends. The CDR3 region is CASSSDYTEAFF. The CDR3 region has the DNA TGCGCCAGCAGCTCCGACTACACTGAAGCTTTCTTT.

This sequence joins TRBV6-2 or TRBV6-3 and TRBJ2-3; D unclear. Germline CDR1 is MNHEY and CDR2 is SVGEGT. V was shortened by 0 bases and J by 2 bases, with 24 bases between the two germline ends. CDR3 length: 20 residues. CDR3 amino acids: CASSYSRASTDTLYTDTQYF. The CDR3 DNA follows: TGTGCCAGCAGTTACTCTCGGGCCAGCACAGATACGCTGTACACAGATACGCAGTATTTT.

The chain couples TRBV27 to TRBJ2-1; D is tentatively TRBD1 or TRBD2 (5 bases each). Looked up from germline, CDR1 is MNHEY and CDR2 is SMNVEV (reference sequence). The CDR3 covers 11 residues. V was pared by 5 bases and J by 9 bases, with 8 bases between. In DNA form, the CDR3 reads TGTGCCAGCAGTCCAGGGACTGAGCAGTTCTTC. Translating gives CASSPGTEQFF.

This chain uses TRBV7-9 with TRBJ1-6, with 8 bases fitting TRBD1. Germline V gives CDR1 SEHNR, CDR2 FQNEAQ (reference sequence). Trimming cost V 5 bases and J 13 bases; bases outside gene matches: 10. The CDR3 has 14 amino acids. In DNA, the CDR3 is TGTGCCAGCAGCATGGACAGGGCCTACTCTCCCCTCCACTTT. It specifies CASSMDRAYSPLHF.

The V and J genes are TRBV20-1 and TRBJ1-1; the D is unclear. Trimming stripped 1 base from V and 1 base from J, with 7 bases between. The CDR3 has 13 residues. CDR1 and CDR2 from the germline V gene are DFQATT and SNEGSKA (reference sequence). CDR3 region: CSARAARNTEAFF. The CDR3 bases are TGCAGTGCTAGAGCGGCCAGGAACACTGAAGCTTTCTTT.

The CDR3 loop reads CAIRDSLNTEAFF. Here the CDR3 DNA reads TGTGCCATCAGGGACAGCCTGAACACTGAAGCTTTCTTT. The gene calls are TRBV10-3 and TRBJ1-1, with a weak D call TRBD1 (6 bases). The CDR3 loop spans 13 amino acids. V gave up 6 bases and J gave up 0 bases, with 8 bases separating them. Germline V lookup: CDR1 ENHRY, CDR2 SYGVKD.

The V call is TRBV6-6, the J call TRBJ2-5, with a possible D match to TRBD2 (6 bases). The germline gives CDR1 MNHNY, CDR2 SVGAGI (reference sequence). The CDR3 runs to 16 residues. The V end was cut by 2 bases, the J end by 5 bases, with 18 bases between. The CDR3 loop is CASSYGGLAREETQYF. The CDR3 nucleotides read TGTGCCAGCAGTTACGGGGGACTGGCTAGGGAGGAGACCCAGTACTTC.

The chain links TRBV29-1 to TRBJ1-2; 8 nucleotides match TRBD1. The CDR3 has 15 amino acids. Trimming cost V 6 bases and J 4 bases; bases outside gene matches: 13. Germline values: CDR1 SQVTM, CDR2 ANQGSEA. The DNA for the CDR3 is TGCAGCGTGACCCTAGGGGCAGGGGGCGGCTATGGCTACACCTTC. Its protein is CSVTLGAGGGYGYTF.